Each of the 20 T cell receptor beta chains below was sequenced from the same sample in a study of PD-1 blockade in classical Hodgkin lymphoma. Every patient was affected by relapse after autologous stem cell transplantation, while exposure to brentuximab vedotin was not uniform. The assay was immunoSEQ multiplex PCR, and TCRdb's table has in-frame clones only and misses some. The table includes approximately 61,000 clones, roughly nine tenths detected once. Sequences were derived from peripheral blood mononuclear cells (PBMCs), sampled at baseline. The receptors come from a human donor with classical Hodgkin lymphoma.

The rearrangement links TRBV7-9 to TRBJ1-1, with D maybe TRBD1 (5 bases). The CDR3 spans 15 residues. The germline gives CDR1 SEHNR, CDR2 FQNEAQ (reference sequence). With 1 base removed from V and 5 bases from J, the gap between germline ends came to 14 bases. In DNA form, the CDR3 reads TGTGCCAGCAGCTTAGGACCAGGGAGGGAAACTGAAGCTTTCTTT. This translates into CASSLGPGRETEAFF.

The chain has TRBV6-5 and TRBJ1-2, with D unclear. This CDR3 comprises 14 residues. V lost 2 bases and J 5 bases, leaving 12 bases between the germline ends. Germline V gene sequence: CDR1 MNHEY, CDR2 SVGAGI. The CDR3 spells CASSYRIYDYGYTF. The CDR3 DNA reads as TGTGCCAGCAGTTACCGAATCTACGATTATGGCTACACCTTC.

CDR3 in DNA: TGCGCCAGCAGACCGACAGGCCCACTCGGCTACACCTTC. Amino acids: CASRPTGPLGYTF. The rearrangement uses TRBV5-1 and TRBJ1-2; perhaps TRBD1 as D (6 bases). The germline gives CDR1 SGHRS, CDR2 YFSETQ. V lost 5 bases, J lost 8 bases, and 16 bases lay in between. The CDR3 loop spans 13 amino acids.

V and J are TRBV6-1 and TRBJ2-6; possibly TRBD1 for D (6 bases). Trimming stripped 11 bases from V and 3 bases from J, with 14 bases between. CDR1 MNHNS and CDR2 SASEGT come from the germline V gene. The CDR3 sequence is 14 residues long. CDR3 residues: CAGQNRVGANVLTF. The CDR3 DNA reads TGTGCCGGACAAAACAGGGTTGGGGCCAACGTCCTGACTTTC.

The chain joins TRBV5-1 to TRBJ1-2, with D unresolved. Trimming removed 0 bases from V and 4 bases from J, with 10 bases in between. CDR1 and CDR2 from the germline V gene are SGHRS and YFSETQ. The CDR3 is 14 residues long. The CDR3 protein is CASSLDLRSYGYTF. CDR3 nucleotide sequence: TGCGCCAGCAGCTTGGACCTTAGGTCCTATGGCTACACCTTC. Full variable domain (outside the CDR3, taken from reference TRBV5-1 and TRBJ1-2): KAGVTQTPRYLIKTRGQQVTLSCSPISGHRSVSWYQQTPGQGLQFLFEYFSETQRNKGNFPGRFSGRQFSNSRSEMNVSTLELGDSALYLCASSLDLRSYGYTFGSGTRLTVV.

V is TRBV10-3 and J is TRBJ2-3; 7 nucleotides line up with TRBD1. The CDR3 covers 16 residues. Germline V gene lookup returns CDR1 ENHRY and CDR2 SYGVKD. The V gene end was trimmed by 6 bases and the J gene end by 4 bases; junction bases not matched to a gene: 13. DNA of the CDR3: TGTGCCATCAGCCAACGGGACAGAGATGGGGCAGATACGCAGTATTTT. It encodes CAISQRDRDGADTQYF.

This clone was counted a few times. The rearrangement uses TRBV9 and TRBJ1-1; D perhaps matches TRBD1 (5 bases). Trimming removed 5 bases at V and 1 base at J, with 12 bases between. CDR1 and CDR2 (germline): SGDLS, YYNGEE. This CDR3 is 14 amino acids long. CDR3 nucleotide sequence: TGTGCCAGCAGGGACAACATGGGGAACACTGAAGCTTTCTTT. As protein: CASRDNMGNTEAFF.

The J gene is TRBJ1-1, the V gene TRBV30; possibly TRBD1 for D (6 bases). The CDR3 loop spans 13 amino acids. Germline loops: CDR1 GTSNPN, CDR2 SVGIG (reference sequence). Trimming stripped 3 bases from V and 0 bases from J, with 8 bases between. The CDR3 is CAWSQGMNTEAFF. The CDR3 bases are TGTGCCTGGAGCCAGGGGATGAACACTGAAGCTTTCTTT.

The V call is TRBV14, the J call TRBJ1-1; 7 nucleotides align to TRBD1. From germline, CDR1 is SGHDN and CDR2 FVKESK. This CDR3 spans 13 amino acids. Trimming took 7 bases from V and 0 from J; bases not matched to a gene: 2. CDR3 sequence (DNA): TGTGCCAGCAAGGGACAGCTGAACACTGAAGCTTTCTTT. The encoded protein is CASKGQLNTEAFF.

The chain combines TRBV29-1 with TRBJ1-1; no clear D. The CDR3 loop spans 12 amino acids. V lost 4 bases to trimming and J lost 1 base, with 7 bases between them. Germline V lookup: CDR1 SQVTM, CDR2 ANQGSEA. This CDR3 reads CSVVGENTEAFF. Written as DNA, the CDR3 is TGCAGCGTTGTTGGGGAGAACACTGAAGCTTTCTTT.

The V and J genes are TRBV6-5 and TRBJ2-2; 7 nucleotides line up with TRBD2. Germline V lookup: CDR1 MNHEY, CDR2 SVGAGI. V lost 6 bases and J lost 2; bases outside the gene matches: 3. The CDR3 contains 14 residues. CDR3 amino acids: CASRAGVNTGELFF. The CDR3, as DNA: TGTGCCAGCAGGGCGGGGGTCAACACCGGGGAGCTGTTTTTT.

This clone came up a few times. This CDR3 is CASSSDGYYEQYF. The CDR3 DNA reads as TGTGCCAGCAGCTCCGACGGATACTACGAGCAGTACTTC. The chain carries TRBV7-2 and TRBJ2-7; D call uncertain. This CDR3 contains 13 residues. Per germline, CDR1 SGHTA and CDR2 FQGNSA. V gave up 4 bases and J gave up 3 bases, with 10 bases separating them.

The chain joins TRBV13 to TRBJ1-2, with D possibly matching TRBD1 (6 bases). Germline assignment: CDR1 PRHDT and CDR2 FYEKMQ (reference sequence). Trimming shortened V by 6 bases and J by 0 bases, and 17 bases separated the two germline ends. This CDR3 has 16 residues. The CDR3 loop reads CASSPAGDLANYGYTF. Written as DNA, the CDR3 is TGTGCCAGCAGTCCCGCAGGGGACTTAGCTAACTATGGCTACACCTTC.

The CDR3 protein is CASSSIPGYGYTF. The CDR3 nucleotides are TGTGCCAGCAGCTCTATTCCGGGCTATGGCTACACCTTC. The V and J genes are TRBV6-1 and TRBJ1-2, with D uncertain. Trimming cost V 6 bases and J 4 bases, with 12 bases left between them. The CDR3 is 13 residues long. Germline V CDR1 and CDR2: MNHNS, SASEGT.

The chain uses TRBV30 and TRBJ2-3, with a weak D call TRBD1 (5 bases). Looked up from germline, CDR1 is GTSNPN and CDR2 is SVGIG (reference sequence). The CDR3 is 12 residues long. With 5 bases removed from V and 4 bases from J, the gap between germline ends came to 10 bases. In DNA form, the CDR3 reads TGTGCCTGGTCATCAGGGTCAGATACGCAGTATTTT. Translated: CAWSSGSDTQYF.

The CDR3 loop is CASSPAGTGGPLGGNTIYF. Written as DNA, the CDR3 is TGTGCCAGCAGCCCAGCCGGGACAGGGGGACCGCTTGGTGGAAACACCATATATTTT. The rearrangement links TRBV7-8 to TRBJ1-3, with 11 bases that match TRBD1. Germline V gene lookup returns CDR1 SGHVS and CDR2 FQNEAQ. The CDR3 has 19 residues. The J segment lost 3 bases and the V segment lost 5 bases, leaving 15 bases of the junction unmatched.

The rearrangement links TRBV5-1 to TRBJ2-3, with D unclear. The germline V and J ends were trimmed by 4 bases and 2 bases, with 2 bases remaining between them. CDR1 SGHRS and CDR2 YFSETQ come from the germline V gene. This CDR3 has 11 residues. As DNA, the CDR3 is TGCGCCAGCAGCCTCACAGATACGCAGTATTTT. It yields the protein CASSLTDTQYF.

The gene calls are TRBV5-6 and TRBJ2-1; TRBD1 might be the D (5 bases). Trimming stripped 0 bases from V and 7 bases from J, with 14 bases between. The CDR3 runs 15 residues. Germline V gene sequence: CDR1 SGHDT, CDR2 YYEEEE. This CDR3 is CASSLGPQGPNEQFF. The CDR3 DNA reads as TGTGCCAGCAGCTTGGGGCCCCAGGGCCCGAATGAGCAGTTCTTC.

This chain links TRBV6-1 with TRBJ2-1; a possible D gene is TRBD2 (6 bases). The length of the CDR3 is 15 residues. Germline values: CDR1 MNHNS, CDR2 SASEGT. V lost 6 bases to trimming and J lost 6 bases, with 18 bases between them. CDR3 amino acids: CASSLDYDPSNEQFF. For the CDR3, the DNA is TGTGCCAGCAGCCTGGACTATGACCCGTCCAATGAGCAGTTCTTC.

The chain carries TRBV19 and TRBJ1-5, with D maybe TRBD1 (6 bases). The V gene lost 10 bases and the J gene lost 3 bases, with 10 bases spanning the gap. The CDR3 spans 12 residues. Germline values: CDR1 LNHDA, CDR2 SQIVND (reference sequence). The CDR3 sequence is CATRQVNQPQHF. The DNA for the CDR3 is TGTGCCACCCGACAGGTCAATCAGCCCCAGCATTTT.